Shown below are 8 T cell receptor beta chains from a single sample sequenced in a study of T cell responses to AZD1222 COVID-19 vaccine. The data were produced by immunoSEQ multiplex PCR, yet TCRdb's version contains in-frame clones alone and is incomplete. The sample lists about 110,000 clones, under 95% occurring once. Specimen: peripheral blood, collected on day 0 of AZD1222 vaccination. Source of these receptors: an adult in good health.

The chain employs TRBV4-2 and TRBJ2-3; D uncertain. In germline, CDR1 is LGHNA, CDR2 YNFKEQ. Trimming pared 1 base from V and 6 bases from J, leaving 8 bases between. CDR3 length: 13 amino acids. The CDR3 region has the DNA TGTGCCAGCAGCCAAGGGGTAGGTGATACGCAGTATTTT. It codes for CASSQGVGDTQYF.

CDR3 nucleotides: TGTGCCAGCAGCCAAGCCTTTGGGACAGGGAAACGGTACGAGCAGTACTTC. Protein sequence: CASSQAFGTGKRYEQYF. The chain uses TRBV3-1 (or the pseudogene TRBV3-2) and TRBJ2-7, with TRBD1 matching 9 bases. The V and J ends lost 1 base and 4 bases, in that order; junction bases with no gene match: 11. Per the germline V gene, CDR1 is LGHDT and CDR2 is YNNKEL (reference sequence). CDR3 length: 17 amino acids.

V is TRBV5-1 and J is TRBJ2-2, with D uncertain. CDR3 length: 15 residues. Germline V lookup: CDR1 SGHRS, CDR2 YFSETQ. V gave up 4 bases and J gave up 3 bases, with 13 bases separating them. CDR3 protein: CASSHTGGDTGELFF. CDR3 coding DNA: TGCGCCAGCAGCCATACTGGTGGGGACACCGGGGAGCTGTTTTTT.

V gene TRBV9 combines with J gene TRBJ2-2, with D tentatively TRBD1 or TRBD2 (6 bases each). Per the germline V gene, CDR1 is SGDLS and CDR2 is YYNGEE. Between the trimmed V and J ends, which lost 0 bases and 0 bases, there was a span of 9 bases. The CDR3 totals 16 residues. The CDR3 DNA follows: TGTGCCAGCAGCGTAGAAGGGGGGCCGAACACCGGGGAGCTGTTTTTT. This gives the protein CASSVEGGPNTGELFF.

In its sample, this clone was seen a few times. The CDR3 is CASSRWTPRLNQPQHF. The CDR3 DNA reads as TGTGCCAGCAGCAGATGGACTCCCCGATTGAATCAGCCCCAGCATTTT. The rearrangement links TRBV21-1 to TRBJ1-5. TRBV21-1 constitutes a pseudogene. CDR3 length: 16 amino acids.

This chain uses TRBV18 with TRBJ1-3; 7 nucleotides align to TRBD1. Germline CDR1 and CDR2: KGHSH and LQKENI. The length of the CDR3 is 15 residues. V lost 3 bases and J lost 2; bases outside the gene matches: 4. CDR3 loop: CASSPDRDPGNTIYF. The DNA for the CDR3 is TGTGCCAGCTCACCCGACAGGGACCCTGGAAACACCATATATTTT.

V is TRBV6-1 and J is TRBJ1-1, with D possibly being TRBD1 (5 bases). The V and J ends lost 2 bases and 4 bases respectively, with 11 bases between them. Germline-derived CDR1 and CDR2 are MNHNS and SASEGT. CDR3 size: 14 residues. The CDR3 is CASSENGGITEAFF. In DNA form, the CDR3 reads TGTGCCAGCAGTGAAAACGGGGGGATCACTGAAGCTTTCTTT.

The gene calls are TRBV5-1 and TRBJ1-1; no definite D call. This CDR3 has 15 amino acids. CDR1 is SGHRS, CDR2 YFSETQ, per germline. V lost 0 bases and J lost 1, with 10 bases in between. The CDR3 nucleotides are TGCGCCAGCAGCTTGGACGGTCAGAGGAACACTGAAGCTTTCTTT. Translated: CASSLDGQRNTEAFF.